This is a list of T cell receptor beta chains from one sample in a study of tumor-infiltrating lymphocytes in primary liver carcinoma. TCRdb reprocessed the multiplex PCR reads via MiXCR and lists one record per CDR3 protein. In the table there are approximately 73,000 distinct CDR3 sequences, about two thirds of which are singletons. Material for sequencing was liver tumor tissue from sampling region 4. Source of these receptors: a woman aged 55-69 years with primary liver carcinoma and hepatitis B virus infection. Each CDR3 is given with its conserved first and last residue. The D gene is left open where the match is weak. Where a row states a size, it is once, few, many or the class of an expanded clone; other rows omit it.

V gene	J gene	D gene	clone size	CDR3 DNA	CDR3 protein
TRBV30	TRBJ2-3	-	-	TGTGCCTGGAGCGGGGGAACTTCGGCATATACGCAGTATTTT	CAWSGGTSAYTQYF
TRBV28	TRBJ2-7	TRBD1	many	TGTGCCAGCAGGGACAACTGGGACAGACCCTACGAGCAGTACTTC	CASRDNWDRPYEQYF
TRBV6-1	TRBJ1-2	-	-	TGTGCCAGCAATGAAGGTTCCAAGCACTATGACTACACCTTC	CASNEGSKHYDYTF
TRBV11-2	TRBJ1-2	-	-	TGTGCCAGGAGCTTAAACAGTGGATTCCATGGCTACACCTTC	CARSLNSGFHGYTF
TRBV4-2	TRBJ1-1	TRBD1	-	TGTGCCGGCAGTCAGCGACAGGGGACGTTGACTGAAGCTTTCTTT	CAGSQRQGTLTEAFF
TRBV12-3/TRBV12-4	TRBJ1-5	-	-	TGTGCCAGCGCCTTATTCTTAGAACAGGGAAGGTTTGATCAGCTCCAGCATTTT	CASALFLEQGRFDQLQHF
TRBV29-1	TRBJ2-7	-	few	TGTAGCGTTGAAGACATAGGCCGCGAGCAGTACTTC	CSVEDIGREQYF
TRBV28	TRBJ2-5	TRBD1	few	TGTGCCAGCAGCTCACTCCCCAGGGGGCGCGGGGAGACCCAGTACTTC	CASSSLPRGRGETQYF
TRBV6-5	TRBJ2-1	TRBD2	-	TGTGGCAGCAGGCTACTAGCGGGAGAACATGAGCAGTTCTTC	CGSRLLAGEHEQFF
TRBV10-3	TRBJ2-1	-	once	TGTTCCATCAGTGATCACCCCGTAACAGGAGAAGAGAATGAGCAGTTCTTC	CSISDHPVTGEENEQFF
TRBV11-2	TRBJ2-7	-	-	TGTACCAGCAGCCCCGCGAGTCTGGGAGAGCAGTACTTC	CTSSPASLGEQYF
TRBV11-2	TRBJ2-7	TRBD2	once	TGTGCCAGCAGCGAGATCGGGACTAGCGGCTACGGACAGTACTTC	CASSEIGTSGYGQYF
TRBV5-1	TRBJ2-2	-	-	TGCGCCAGCAATGTAGGAAACACCGGGGAGCCGTTTTTT	CASNVGNTGEPFF
TRBV7-3	TRBJ2-7	-	few	TGTGCCAGCAGCTTACAGGGGATCGGATACGAGCAGTACTTC	CASSLQGIGYEQYF
TRBV11-2	TRBJ2-1	-	-	TGTGCCCGCAGCTTGCTGGGATTATGGGACAATGAGCAATTCTTC	CARSLLGLWDNEQFF
TRBV9	TRBJ2-7	TRBD2	-	TGTGCCAGCAGCGTCGGGACTAGCGGGAGTTACAACGAGCAGTACTTC	CASSVGTSGSYNEQYF
TRBV6-2/TRBV6-3	TRBJ2-2	TRBD2	-	TGTGCCGGTAGCGGGGTACTGAACACCGGGGAACTGTTTTTT	CAGSGVLNTGELFF
TRBV11-2	TRBJ2-3	TRBD1	-	TGTGCATCTCACAGGGGAACCACACATACGCAGTATTTT	CASHRGTTHTQYF
TRBV12-3/TRBV12-4	TRBJ2-1	-	-	TGTACCAGCATCCGGGATCGTGGCGGTGAGCAGTTCTTC	CTSIRDRGGEQFF
TRBV11-3	TRBJ2-6	TRBD1	once	TGTGCCAGCAGTACTCGGACAGGGACCACTGGGGCCAACGTCCTGACTTTC	CASSTRTGTTGANVLTF
TRBV11-2	TRBJ2-5	TRBD2	-	TGTACCAGCAGCCCGGAGCGGGGTTATCGCCAAGGGACCCAGTACTTC	CTSSPERGYRQGTQYF
TRBV5-4	TRBJ2-3	-	-	TGTGCCAGCAGCTGGAGGAGCGGTAACTCAGATACACAGTATTTT	CASSWRSGNSDTQYF
TRBV5-1	TRBJ2-5	-	many	TGCGCCAGCAGCGGGGGGGACAGAGCCCAAGAGACCCAGTACTTC	CASSGGDRAQETQYF
TRBV2	TRBJ2-1	TRBD2	many	TGTGCCAGCAGTGGACTAGCGGGAGTAGGTGGTGAGCAGTTCTTC	CASSGLAGVGGEQFF
TRBV6-6	TRBJ2-3	-	many	TGTGCCAGCAGTTACATGGGGGATACGCAGTATTTT	CASSYMGDTQYF
TRBV11-3	TRBJ2-1	TRBD2	-	TGTGCCAGCACGCAGACCAGCGGGGCTTCCAATGAGCAGTCCTTC	CASTQTSGASNEQSF
TRBV11-3	TRBJ2-1	TRBD2	-	TGTGCCAGCAGTTTAGAAAGGGAGGGGACTAGTGGGAGCTATAAGCAGTTCTTC	CASSLEREGTSGSYKQFF
TRBV28	TRBJ2-5	TRBD2	many	TGTGCCAGCACCCGAGGACTAGCGGGGGGAGAGACCCAGTACTTC	CASTRGLAGGETQYF
TRBV5-1	TRBJ1-1	-	-	TGCACCAGCAGCTTGGGGATAGCGAACACTGAAGCTTTCTTT	CTSSLGIANTEAFF
TRBV6-6	TRBJ1-5	-	-	TGTGCCACCAAGGAAGGCCCTGGGTCGTGGCCCCAGCATTTT	CATKEGPGSWPQHF
TRBV29-1	TRBJ2-5	TRBD2	-	TGCAGCGTTGAACTCGGGGGGGATTTTGAAGAGACCCAGTACTTC	CSVELGGDFEETQYF
TRBV11-2	TRBJ1-2	-	-	TGTGCCAGCAGCTTAAGCAGGGGACTCTATGTCTACACCTTC	CASSLSRGLYVYTF
TRBV4-2	TRBJ2-1	-	-	TGTGCCAGCAGCCAAGAAAGGGGAGGCAGGGTCACGTTCTTC	CASSQERGGRVTFF
TRBV30	TRBJ2-1	-	many	TGTGCCTGGGGTCCCTCCTCCTACAATGAGCAGTTCTTC	CAWGPSSYNEQFF
TRBV6-5	TRBJ1-1	-	-	TGTGCCAGCAGTTACAGACAGGTGAACACTGAAGCTTTTTTT	CASSYRQVNTEAFF
TRBV28	TRBJ1-2	TRBD1	-	TGTGCCAGCAGTCTCCGGGACAGAACGACCTATGGCTACACCTTC	CASSLRDRTTYGYTF
TRBV10-2	TRBJ2-1	TRBD2	few	TGCACCAGCAGTGCCCCGACTAGCGGGAGGGGCTACAATGAGCAGTTCTTC	CTSSAPTSGRGYNEQFF
TRBV28	TRBJ2-6	TRBD1	-	TGTGCCGCCGACAGACAGGGGGGTGGGGCCAACGTCCTGACTTTC	CAADRQGGGANVLTF
TRBV29-1	TRBJ2-1	-	-	TGCAGCGTTGAAGTCCCCGGGGCTAGCGACTCCTACAATGAGCAGTTCTTC	CSVEVPGASDSYNEQFF
TRBV12-3/TRBV12-4	TRBJ2-2	-	-	TGTACCAGCAGAAAACTGGGGAACACCGGGGAGCTGTTTTTT	CTSRKLGNTGELFF
TRBV6-5	TRBJ2-3	-	-	TGTGCCAGAAGTCCTAGCCCTCGTGACGATACGCAGTACTTT	CARSPSPRDDTQYF
TRBV7-9	TRBJ1-1	-	many	TGTGCCAGCAGCTTCGGGGAAATGGTAGCTTTCTTT	CASSFGEMVAFF
TRBV6-1	TRBJ2-1	-	-	TGTGACAGCAGTCATGGGCTGAGGCGAGGCTACAATGAGCGGTTCTTC	CDSSHGLRRGYNERFF
TRBV6-5	TRBJ1-2	-	many	TGTGCCAGCAGTTACTCGAACAGGGACTATGGCTACACCTTC	CASSYSNRDYGYTF
TRBV6-1	TRBJ1-6	TRBD1	-	TGTGCCAGAAGGCGGGACAGGAACGATTCATCCCTCCACTTT	CARRRDRNDSSLHF
TRBV12-3/TRBV12-4	TRBJ2-5	TRBD2	-	TGTGCAAGCAATTTCGCTAGCGGGGGACAAGAGACCCAGTACTTC	CASNFASGGQETQYF
TRBV5-1	TRBJ2-5	-	many	TGCGCCAGCAGCTTGGAAGGGAGGGAGACCCAGTACTTC	CASSLEGRETQYF
TRBV12-3/TRBV12-4	TRBJ2-1	TRBD1	once	TGTGCCAGCACCCGAGCCCAGGGGGATTACAATGAGCAGTTCTTC	CASTRAQGDYNEQFF
TRBV6-1	TRBJ1-5	-	-	TGTGCCATCAGTACTCCTGGACAGAACACAGATACGCAGCATTTT	CAISTPGQNTDTQHF